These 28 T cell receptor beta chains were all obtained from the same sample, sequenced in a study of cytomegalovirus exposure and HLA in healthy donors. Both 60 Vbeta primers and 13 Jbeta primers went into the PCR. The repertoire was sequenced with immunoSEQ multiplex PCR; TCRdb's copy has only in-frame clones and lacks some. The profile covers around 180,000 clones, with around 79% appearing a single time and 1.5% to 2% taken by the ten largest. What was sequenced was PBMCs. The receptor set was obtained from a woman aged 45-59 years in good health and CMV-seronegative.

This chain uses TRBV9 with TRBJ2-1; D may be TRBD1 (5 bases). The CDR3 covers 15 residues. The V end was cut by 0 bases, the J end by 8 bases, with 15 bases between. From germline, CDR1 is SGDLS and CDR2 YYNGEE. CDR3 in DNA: TGTGCCAGCAGCGTAGCTGGGGCCCCTAAGGATGAGCAGTTCTTC. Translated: CASSVAGAPKDEQFF.

This CDR3 is CASSPTPRGNTGELFF. CDR3 DNA sequence: TGCGCCAGCAGCCCCACCCCCAGGGGGAACACCGGGGAGCTGTTTTTT. The chain couples TRBV5-1 to TRBJ2-2, with a possible D match to TRBD1 (6 bases). V lost 4 bases, J lost 1 base, and 14 bases lay in between. This CDR3 region has 16 residues. The germline gives CDR1 SGHRS, CDR2 YFSETQ.

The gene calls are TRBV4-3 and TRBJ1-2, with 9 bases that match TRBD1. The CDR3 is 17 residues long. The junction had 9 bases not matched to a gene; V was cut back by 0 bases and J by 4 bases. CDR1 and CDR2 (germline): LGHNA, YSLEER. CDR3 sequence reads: CASSQDRDRVLVYGYTF. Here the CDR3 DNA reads TGCGCCAGCAGCCAAGATAGGGACAGGGTATTGGTCTATGGCTACACCTTC.

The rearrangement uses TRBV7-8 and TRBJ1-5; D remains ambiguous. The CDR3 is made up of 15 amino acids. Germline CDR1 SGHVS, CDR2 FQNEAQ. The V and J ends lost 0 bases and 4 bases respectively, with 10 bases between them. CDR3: CASSLATRENQPQHF. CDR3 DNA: TGTGCCAGCAGCTTAGCGACAAGGGAGAATCAGCCCCAGCATTTT.

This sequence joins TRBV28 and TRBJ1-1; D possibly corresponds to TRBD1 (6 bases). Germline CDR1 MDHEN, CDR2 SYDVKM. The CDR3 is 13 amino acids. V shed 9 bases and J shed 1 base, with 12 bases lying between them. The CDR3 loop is CASGDIPNTEAFF. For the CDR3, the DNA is TGTGCCAGTGGGGACATACCGAACACTGAAGCTTTCTTT.

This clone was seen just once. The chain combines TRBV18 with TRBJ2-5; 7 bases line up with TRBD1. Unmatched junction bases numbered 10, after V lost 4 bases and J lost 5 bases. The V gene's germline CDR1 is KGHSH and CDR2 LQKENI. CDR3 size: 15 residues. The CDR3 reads CASSRSTGRRETQYF. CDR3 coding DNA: TGTGCCAGCTCACGCTCGACAGGGAGAAGGGAGACCCAGTACTTC.

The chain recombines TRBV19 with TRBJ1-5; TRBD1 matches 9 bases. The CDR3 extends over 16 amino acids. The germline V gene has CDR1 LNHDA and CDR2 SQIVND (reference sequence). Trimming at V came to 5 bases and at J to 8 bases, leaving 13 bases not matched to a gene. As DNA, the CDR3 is TGTGCCAGTAGTGCTAGGGACAGGGTGATGAAGGAGCCCCAGCATTTT. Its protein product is CASSARDRVMKEPQHF.

The CDR3 sequence is CASSTRGSGGNEQFF. The CDR3 DNA reads as TGTGCCAGCAGCACCCGGGGTAGCGGAGGAAATGAGCAGTTCTTC. The V gene is TRBV9, the J gene TRBJ2-1; a weak D match, TRBD2 (6 bases). CDR3 size: 15 residues. Trimming left V 4 bases short and J 7 bases short, with 18 bases between. Germline-derived CDR1 and CDR2 are SGDLS and YYNGEE. The full variable domain, its missing parts supplied by reference TRBV9 and TRBJ2-1, is DSGVTQTPKHLITATGQRVTLRCSPRSGDLSVYWYQQSLDQGLQFLIQYYNGEERAKGNILERFSAQQFPDLHSELNLSSLELGDSALYFCASSTRGSGGNEQFFGPGTRLTVL.

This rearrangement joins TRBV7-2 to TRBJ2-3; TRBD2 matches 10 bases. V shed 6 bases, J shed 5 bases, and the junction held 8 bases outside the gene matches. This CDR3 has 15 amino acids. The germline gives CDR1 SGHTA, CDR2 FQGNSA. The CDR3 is CASRISGRYGDTQYF. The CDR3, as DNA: TGTGCCAGCAGGATTAGCGGGAGGTATGGAGATACGCAGTATTTT.

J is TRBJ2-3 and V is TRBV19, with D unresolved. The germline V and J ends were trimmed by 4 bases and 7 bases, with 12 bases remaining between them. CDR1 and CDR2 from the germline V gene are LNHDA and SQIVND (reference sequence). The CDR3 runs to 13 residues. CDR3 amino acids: CASSTLWPNTQYF. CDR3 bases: TGTGCCAGTAGTACCCTGTGGCCCAATACGCAGTATTTT.

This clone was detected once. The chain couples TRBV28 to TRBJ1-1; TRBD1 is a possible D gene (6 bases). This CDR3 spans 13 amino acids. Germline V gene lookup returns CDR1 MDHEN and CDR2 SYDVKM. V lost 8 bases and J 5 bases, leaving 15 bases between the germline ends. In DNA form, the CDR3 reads TGTGCCAGCGGGGGGGGCCCGGGTACTGAAGCTTTCTTT. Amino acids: CASGGGPGTEAFF.

The CDR3 DNA sequence: TGTGCCAGCAGCGAGCACGGGTTCGGTCAGCCCCAGCATTTT. Protein: CASSEHGFGQPQHF. The rearrangement uses TRBV2 and TRBJ1-5; D ambiguous. V was cut by 6 bases and J by 6 bases, with 15 bases left in between. Germline CDR1 and CDR2: SNHLY and FYNNEI. This CDR3 contains 14 residues. The entire variable domain, with the rest obtained from reference TRBV2 and TRBJ1-5, is as follows: EPEVTQTPSHQVTQMGQEVILRCVPISNHLYFYWYRQILGQKVEFLVSFYNNEISEKSEIFDDQFSVERPDGSNFTLKIRSTKLEDSAMYFCASSEHGFGQPQHFGDGTRLSIL.

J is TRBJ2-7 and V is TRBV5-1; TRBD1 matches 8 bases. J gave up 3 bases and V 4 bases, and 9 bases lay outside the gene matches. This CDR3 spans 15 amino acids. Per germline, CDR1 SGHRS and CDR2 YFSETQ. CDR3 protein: CASSTGQVGYYEQYF. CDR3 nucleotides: TGCGCCAGCAGCACGGGACAGGTCGGGTACTACGAGCAGTACTTC. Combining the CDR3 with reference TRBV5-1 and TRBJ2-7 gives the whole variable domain KAGVTQTPRYLIKTRGQQVTLSCSPISGHRSVSWYQQTPGQGLQFLFEYFSETQRNKGNFPGRFSGRQFSNSRSEMNVSTLELGDSALYLCASSTGQVGYYEQYFGPGTRLTVT.

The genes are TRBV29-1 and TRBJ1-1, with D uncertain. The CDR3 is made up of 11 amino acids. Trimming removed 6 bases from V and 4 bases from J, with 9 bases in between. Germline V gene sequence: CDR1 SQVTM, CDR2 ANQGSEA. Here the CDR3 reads CSVRDITEAFF. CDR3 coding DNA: TGCAGCGTCCGAGACATCACTGAAGCTTTCTTT. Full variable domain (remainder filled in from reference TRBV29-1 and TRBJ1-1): SAVISQKPSRDICQRGTSLTIQCQVDSQVTMMFWYRQQPGQSLTLIATANQGSEATYESGFVIDKFPISRPNLTFSTLTVSNMSPEDSSIYLCSVRDITEAFFGQGTRLTVV.

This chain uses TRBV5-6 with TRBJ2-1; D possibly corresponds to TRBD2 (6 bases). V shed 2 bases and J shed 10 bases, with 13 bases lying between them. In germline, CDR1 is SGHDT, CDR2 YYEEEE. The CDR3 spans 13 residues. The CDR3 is CASSFLAAREQFF. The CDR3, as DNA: TGTGCCAGCAGCTTCTTAGCGGCACGGGAGCAGTTCTTC.

The CDR3 DNA follows: TGTGCCAGCAGCGGCCAGTTAACTGAAGCTTTCTTT. Residues: CASSGQLTEAFF. This sequence joins TRBV9 and TRBJ1-1; D not certain. V shed 3 bases and J shed 5 bases, with 8 bases lying between them. This CDR3 contains 12 residues. Germline loops: CDR1 SGDLS, CDR2 YYNGEE.

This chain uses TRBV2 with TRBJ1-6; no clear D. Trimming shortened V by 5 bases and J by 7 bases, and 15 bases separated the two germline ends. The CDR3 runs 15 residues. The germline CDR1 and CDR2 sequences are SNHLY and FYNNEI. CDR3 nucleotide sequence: TGTGCCAGCAGTCGAAATCAGAGAGGGAATTCACCCCTCCACTTT. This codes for CASSRNQRGNSPLHF.

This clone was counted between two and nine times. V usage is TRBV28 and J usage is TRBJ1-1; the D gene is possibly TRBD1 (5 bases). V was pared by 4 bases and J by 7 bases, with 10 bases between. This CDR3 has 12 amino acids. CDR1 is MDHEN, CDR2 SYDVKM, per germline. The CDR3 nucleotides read TGTGCCAGCAGTTGGGGCCCACATGAAGCTTTCTTT. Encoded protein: CASSWGPHEAFF.

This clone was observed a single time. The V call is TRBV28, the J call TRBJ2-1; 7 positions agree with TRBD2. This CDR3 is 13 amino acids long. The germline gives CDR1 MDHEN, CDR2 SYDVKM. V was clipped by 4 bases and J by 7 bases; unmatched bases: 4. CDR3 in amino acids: CASSSGGRNEQFF. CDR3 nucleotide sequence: TGTGCCAGCAGTTCGGGGGGTAGGAATGAGCAGTTCTTC.

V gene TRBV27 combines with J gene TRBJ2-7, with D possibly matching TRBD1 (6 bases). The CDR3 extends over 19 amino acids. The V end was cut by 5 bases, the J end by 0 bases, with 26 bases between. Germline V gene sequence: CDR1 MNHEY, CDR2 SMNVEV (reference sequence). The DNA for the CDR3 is TGTGCCAGCAGTCAACAGCCCCCAGCGTCCGGGACACTCTCCTACGAGCAGTACTTC. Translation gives CASSQQPPASGTLSYEQYF.

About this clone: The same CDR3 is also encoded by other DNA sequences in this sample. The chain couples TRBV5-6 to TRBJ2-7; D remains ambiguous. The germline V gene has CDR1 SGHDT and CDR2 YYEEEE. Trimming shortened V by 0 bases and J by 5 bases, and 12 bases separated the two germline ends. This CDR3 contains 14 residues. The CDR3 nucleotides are TGTGCCAGCAGCTTGGGAGTAGCCGCCCACGAGCAGTACTTC. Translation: CASSLGVAAHEQYF.

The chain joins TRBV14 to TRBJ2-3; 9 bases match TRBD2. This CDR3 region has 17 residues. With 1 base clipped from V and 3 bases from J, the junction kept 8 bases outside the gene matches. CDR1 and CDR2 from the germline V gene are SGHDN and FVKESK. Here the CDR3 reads CASSQGSRGGMTDTQYF. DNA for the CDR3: TGTGCCAGCAGCCAAGGATCGCGGGGGGGTATGACAGATACGCAGTATTTT.

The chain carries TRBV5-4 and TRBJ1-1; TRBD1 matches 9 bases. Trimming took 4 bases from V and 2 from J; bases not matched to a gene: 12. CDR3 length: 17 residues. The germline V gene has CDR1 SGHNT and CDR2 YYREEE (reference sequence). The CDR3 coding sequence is TGTGCCAGCAGCGCCCCTGACAGGGGGAATCTAAACACTGAAGCTTTCTTT. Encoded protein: CASSAPDRGNLNTEAFF.

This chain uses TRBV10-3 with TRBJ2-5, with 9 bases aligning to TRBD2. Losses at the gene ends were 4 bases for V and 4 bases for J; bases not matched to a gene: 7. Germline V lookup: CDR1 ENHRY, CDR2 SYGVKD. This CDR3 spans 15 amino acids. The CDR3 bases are TGTGCCATCAGTGGGGTCGCGGGGGGGCGAGAGACCCAGTACTTC. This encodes CAISGVAGGRETQYF.

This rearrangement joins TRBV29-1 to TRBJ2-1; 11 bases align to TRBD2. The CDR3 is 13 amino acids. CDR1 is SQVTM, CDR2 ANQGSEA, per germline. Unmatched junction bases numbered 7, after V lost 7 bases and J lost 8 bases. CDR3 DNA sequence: TGCAGCGCTATTAGCGGGGGGGCCCATGAGCAGTTCTTC. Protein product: CSAISGGAHEQFF.

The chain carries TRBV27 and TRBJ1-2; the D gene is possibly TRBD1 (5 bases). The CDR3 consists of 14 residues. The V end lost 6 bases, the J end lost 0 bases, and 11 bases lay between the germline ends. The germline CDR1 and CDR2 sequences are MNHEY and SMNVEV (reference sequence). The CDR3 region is CASRQSGTNYGYTF. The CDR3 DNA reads TGTGCCAGCAGACAGTCAGGGACTAACTATGGCTACACCTTC.

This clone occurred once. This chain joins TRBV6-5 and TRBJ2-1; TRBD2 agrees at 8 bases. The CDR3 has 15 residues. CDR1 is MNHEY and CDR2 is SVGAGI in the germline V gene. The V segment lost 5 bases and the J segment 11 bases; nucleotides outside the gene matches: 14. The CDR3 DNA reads TGTGCCAGCAGTAGTCCGGGACTAGTTGCAGGGCAGCAGTTCTTC. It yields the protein CASSSPGLVAGQQFF.

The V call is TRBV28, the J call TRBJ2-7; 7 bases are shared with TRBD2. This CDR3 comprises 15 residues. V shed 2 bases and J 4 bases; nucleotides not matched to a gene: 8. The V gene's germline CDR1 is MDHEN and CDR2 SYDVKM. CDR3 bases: TGTGCCAGCAGTTTAAATCCTAGCGGCCCTTACGAGCAGTACTTC. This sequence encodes CASSLNPSGPYEQYF.